This TCR beta chain was recorded in a study of T cell responses to AZD1222 COVID-19 vaccine. Broader study findings: There were repertoire samples only from the period after the peak T cell response.

A word on this clone: Its matching antigen is unknown.

Sequenced by immunoSEQ multiplex PCR; TCRdb stores in-frame clones only, minus some. The sample consists of over 70,000 clones, 89% of them appearing once. CDR3 length: 13 amino acids. Germline CDR1 MNHEY, CDR2 SVGAGI. V was shortened by 6 bases and J by 3 bases, with 9 bases between the two germline ends. The study pooled second doses at about 4 or about 12 weeks. The chain links TRBV6-5 to TRBJ2-1, with a weak D call TRBD2 (5 bases). The TCR comes from an adult who received the AZD1222 COVID-19 vaccine. Sequencing was performed on peripheral blood, taken 28 days after the second AZD1222 dose. CDR3 bases: TGTGCCAGCAGGGAGCGGAGCTACAATGAGCAGTTCTTC. Protein sequence: CASRERSYNEQFF.